This T cell receptor (beta chain) comes out of a study of blood T cell repertoires in COVID-19. For the study at large: The samples span acute and convalescent COVID-19 from the United States, Italy and Spain. PBMCs, B-cell-depleted T cells, or T cells provided the cDNA or gDNA that made up the material.

Germline values: CDR1 MNHNY, CDR2 SVGAGI (reference sequence). V lost 6 bases, J lost 1 base, and 6 bases stayed unmatched. The CDR3 runs to 16 residues. Original processing methods: The assay estimated nucleated cells by amplifying reference gene primers. Sequencing was performed with immunoSEQ multiplex PCR; in TCRdb, only in-frame clones are kept and a portion is missing. D and trimming come from the DNA, and the V and J calls and clone size come from that table. The sample lists about 100,000 clones; approximately 80% were seen once. The V call is TRBV6-6, the J call TRBJ1-3; 10 bases are shared with TRBD1. This receptor was identified in a woman in her 70s with acute or convalescent COVID-19. The sample was peripheral blood. CDR3: CASSSRDRGSGNTIYF. CDR3 sequence (DNA): TGTGCCAGCAGCAGCCGGGACAGGGGTTCTGGAAACACCATATATTTT.